This T cell receptor (beta chain) derives from a study of control samples from healthy donors and cancer patients. Only in-frame clones appear in the TCRdb table, and some are missing; sequencing was by immunoSEQ multiplex PCR. The sample shows 160,000 or so clones, more than 85% of them seen only once. V gave up 0 bases and J gave up 6 bases, with 12 bases separating them. This CDR3 is 15 amino acids long. In germline, CDR1 is SGHNT, CDR2 YYREEE (reference sequence). The V call is TRBV5-4, the J call TRBJ2-2, with D perhaps given as TRBD1 or TRBD2 (5 bases each). Sequenced input: blood. The receptor was isolated from a man aged 45 to 65 in good health. The CDR3 DNA sequence: TGTGCCAGCAGCTTGGGGGGGAAGAGGGCCGGGGAGCTGTTTTTT. Its protein product is CASSLGGKRAGELFF.